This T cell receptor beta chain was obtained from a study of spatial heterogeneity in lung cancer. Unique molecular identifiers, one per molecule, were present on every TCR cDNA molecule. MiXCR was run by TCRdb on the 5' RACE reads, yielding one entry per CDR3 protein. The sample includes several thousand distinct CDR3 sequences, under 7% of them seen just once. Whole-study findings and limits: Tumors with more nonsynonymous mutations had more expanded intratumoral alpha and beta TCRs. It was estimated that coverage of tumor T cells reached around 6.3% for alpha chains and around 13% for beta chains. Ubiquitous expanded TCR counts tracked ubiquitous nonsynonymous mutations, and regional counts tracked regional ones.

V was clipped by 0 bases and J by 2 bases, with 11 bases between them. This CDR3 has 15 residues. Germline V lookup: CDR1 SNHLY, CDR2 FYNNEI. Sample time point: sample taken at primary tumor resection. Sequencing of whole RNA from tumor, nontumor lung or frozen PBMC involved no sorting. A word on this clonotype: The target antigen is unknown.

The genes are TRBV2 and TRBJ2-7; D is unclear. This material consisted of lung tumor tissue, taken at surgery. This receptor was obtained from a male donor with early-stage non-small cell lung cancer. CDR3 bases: TGTGCCAGCAGTGAAGCTGACTTATTGGCCTACGAGCAGTACTTC. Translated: CASSEADLLAYEQYF. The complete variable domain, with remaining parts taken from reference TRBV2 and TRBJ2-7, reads EPEVTQTPSHQVTQMGQEVILRCVPISNHLYFYWYRQILGQKVEFLVSFYNNEISEKSEIFDDQFSVERPDGSNFTLKIRSTKLEDSAMYFCASSEADLLAYEQYFGPGTRLTVT.